One and the same sample provided the 9 T cell receptor beta chains below, sequenced in a study of long-term antiretroviral therapy in people with HIV. Investigators performed immunoSEQ version v3.0 at survey level. Produced via immunoSEQ multiplex PCR; TCRdb's table is partial and in-frame only. This sample has around 6,700 clones, with roughly 88% found just once. The sequences come from unsorted PBMCs, collected 3.7 years after starting antiretroviral therapy. The receptor set was obtained from a woman between 45 and 60 years old with HIV.

V is TRBV29-1 and J is TRBJ2-2, with D tentatively TRBD1 (6 bases). CDR1 and CDR2 from the germline V gene are SQVTM and ANQGSEA. The CDR3 is 16 residues long. V was clipped by 4 bases and J by 1 base, with 16 bases between them. The CDR3 sequence: CSVANPGTLNTGELFF. The CDR3 DNA follows: TGCAGCGTTGCCAATCCCGGGACACTGAACACCGGGGAGCTGTTTTTT.

This chain links TRBV7-2 with TRBJ2-3, with 9 bases identical to TRBD2. Trimming removed 1 base from V and 2 bases from J; junction bases left unmatched: 4. This CDR3 has 16 amino acids. CDR1 is SGHTA and CDR2 is FQGNSA in the germline V gene. In DNA form, the CDR3 reads TGTGCCAGCAGCTTAGGGCTAGCGGGATCCACAGATACGCAGTATTTT. Its protein is CASSLGLAGSTDTQYF.

This chain joins TRBV7-2 and TRBJ2-1, with D uncertain. This CDR3 is 14 amino acids long. Germline loops: CDR1 SGHTA, CDR2 FQGNSA. V lost 5 bases and J 6 bases, leaving 14 bases between the germline ends. This CDR3 is CASSPTLARNEQFF. Written as DNA, the CDR3 is TGTGCCAGCAGCCCCACGCTGGCGCGCAATGAGCAGTTCTTC.

This rearrangement joins TRBV11-1 to TRBJ1-2; D remains unclear. Looked up from germline, CDR1 is SGHAT and CDR2 is FQDESV (reference sequence). V lost 4 bases and J lost 5, with 11 bases in between. This CDR3 is built from 13 residues. CDR3 bases: TGTGCCAGCAGCTCGGAGTACTATTATGGCTACACCTTC. This codes for CASSSEYYYGYTF.

The J gene is TRBJ2-5, the V gene TRBV7-9; D is undetermined. The CDR3 length is 15 residues. Germline-derived CDR1 and CDR2 are SEHNR and FQNEAQ (reference sequence). V gave up 1 base and J gave up 2 bases, with 11 bases separating them. The CDR3 coding sequence is TGTGCCAGCAGCTTAGTTAGGAGTTTTCAAGAGACCCAGTACTTC. Translating it yields CASSLVRSFQETQYF.

This clone was detected once. The rearrangement uses TRBV7-9 and TRBJ2-7; tentatively, D is TRBD1 or TRBD2 (6 bases each). The CDR3 runs to 13 residues. Looked up from germline, CDR1 is SEHNR and CDR2 is FQNEAQ (reference sequence). The V end lost 5 bases, the J end lost 12 bases, and 20 bases lay between the germline ends. This CDR3 is CASSPQGGRAGYF. As DNA, the CDR3 is TGTGCCAGCAGCCCGCAAGGGGGGCGGGCTGGGTACTTC. The variable domain in full, with the rest retrieved from reference TRBV7-9 and TRBJ2-7, is DTGVSQNPRHKITKRGQNVTFRCDPISEHNRLYWYRQTLGQGPEFLTYFQNEAQLEKSRLLSDRFSAERPKGSFSTLEIQRTEQGDSAMYLCASSPQGGRAGYFGPGTRLTVT.

The chain uses TRBV7-2 and TRBJ1-5, with TRBD1 matching over 7 bases. The V and J ends lost 5 bases and 5 bases, in that order; junction bases with no gene match: 9. Germline lookup yields CDR1 SGHTA and CDR2 FQGNSA. This CDR3 spans 15 amino acids. The CDR3 is CASSTQQGRDQPQHF. As DNA, the CDR3 is TGTGCCAGCAGCACCCAACAGGGGCGGGATCAGCCCCAGCATTTT.

The V call is TRBV6-1, the J call TRBJ2-7; 11 bases fit TRBD1. This CDR3 spans 14 amino acids. J lost 4 bases, V lost 6 bases, and 5 bases had no gene match. Germline V gene lookup returns CDR1 MNHNS and CDR2 SASEGT. The CDR3: CASRMDRGLYEQYF. The CDR3 DNA reads as TGTGCCAGCAGGATGGACAGGGGGCTATACGAGCAGTACTTC.

This CDR3 is CASSLVGGDNEQFF. Written as DNA, the CDR3 is TGTGCCAGCAGTTTAGTGGGAGGGGACAATGAGCAGTTCTTC. V is TRBV27 and J is TRBJ2-1; 7 bases are a match to TRBD2. The length of the CDR3 is 14 residues. Germline V gene lookup returns CDR1 MNHEY and CDR2 SMNVEV (reference sequence). The V and J ends lost 2 bases and 5 bases, in that order; junction bases with no gene match: 3.